This is a list of T cell receptor beta chains from one sample in a study of identical twins. TCRdb re-derived calls from the 5' RACE reads in MiXCR, one entry per CDR3 protein. The sample holds some 730,000 distinct CDR3 sequences, about 20% seen once. Separately, the same data were catalogued under a study of T cells expressing NK-cell markers.

The material sequenced was PBMCs. The receptor set was obtained from a woman aged 18-35 years in good health. Both conserved end residues are part of each CDR3. Each record gives: V gene, J gene, clone size, D gene, CDR3 protein, CDR3 DNA. The D gene is left open where the match is weak. Rows may omit the clone size; those that give it use once, few, many or a size class.

v_gene: TRBV10-2; j_gene: TRBJ2-1; abundance: .; d_gene: TRBD2; CDR3aa: CASSNGLAGENEQFF; CDR3nt: TGCGCCAGCAGCAACGGACTAGCGGGGGAGAATGAGCAGTTCTTC
v_gene: TRBV20-1; j_gene: TRBJ2-1; abundance: few; d_gene: .; CDR3aa: CSARSLRYNEQFF; CDR3nt: TGCAGTGCTAGGTCCTTACGTTACAATGAGCAGTTCTTC
v_gene: TRBV20-1; j_gene: TRBJ2-3; abundance: .; d_gene: .; CDR3aa: CSARDLDGARSDTQYF; CDR3nt: TGCAGTGCTAGAGATTTGGACGGGGCCAGATCAGATACGCAGTATTTT
v_gene: TRBV19; j_gene: TRBJ2-1; abundance: .; d_gene: .; CDR3aa: CASSMSEYNEQFF; CDR3nt: TGTGCCAGTAGTATGTCGGAGTACAATGAGCAGTTCTTC
v_gene: TRBV3-1; j_gene: TRBJ1-1; abundance: .; d_gene: .; CDR3aa: CASSQGDFGHEAFF; CDR3nt: TGTGCCAGCAGCCAAGGGGATTTCGGCCATGAAGCTTTCTTT
v_gene: TRBV5-4; j_gene: TRBJ2-7; abundance: .; d_gene: .; CDR3aa: CASSSNRAVDF; CDR3nt: TGTGCCAGCAGCTCCAACAGGGCCGTTGACTTC
v_gene: TRBV9; j_gene: TRBJ2-3; abundance: .; d_gene: .; CDR3aa: CASSVMDTQYF; CDR3nt: TGTGCCAGCAGCGTAATGGATACGCAGTATTTT
v_gene: TRBV3-1; j_gene: TRBJ1-1; abundance: .; d_gene: .; CDR3aa: CASSQSRGTEAFF; CDR3nt: TGTGCCAGCAGCCAATCCCGTGGCACTGAAGCTTTCTTT
v_gene: TRBV12-3/TRBV12-4; j_gene: TRBJ1-1; abundance: .; d_gene: TRBD1; CDR3aa: CASSRTGPSTEAFF; CDR3nt: TGTGCCAGCAGCCGGACAGGGCCCAGCACTGAAGCTTTCTTT
v_gene: TRBV5-5; j_gene: TRBJ2-7; abundance: .; d_gene: .; CDR3aa: CASLGTTYEQYF; CDR3nt: TGTGCCAGCCTGGGGACAACCTACGAGCAGTACTTC
v_gene: TRBV10-3; j_gene: TRBJ2-3; abundance: .; d_gene: TRBD1; CDR3aa: CASRDRGFTDTQYF; CDR3nt: TGTGCCTCCCGGGACAGGGGTTTCACAGATACGCAGTATTTT
v_gene: TRBV20-1; j_gene: TRBJ1-1; abundance: .; d_gene: TRBD1; CDR3aa: CSAQIGTDTEAFF; CDR3nt: TGCAGTGCGCAAATCGGGACAGACACTGAAGCTTTCTTT
v_gene: TRBV12-3/TRBV12-4; j_gene: TRBJ2-5; abundance: few; d_gene: .; CDR3aa: CASILGLHQETQYF; CDR3nt: TGTGCCAGCATCCTGGGACTCCATCAAGAGACCCAGTACTTC
v_gene: TRBV28; j_gene: TRBJ2-5; abundance: .; d_gene: .; CDR3aa: CASSLIGDTQETQYF; CDR3nt: TGTGCCAGCAGTTTGATCGGGGATACCCAAGAGACCCAGTACTTC
v_gene: TRBV29-1; j_gene: TRBJ2-5; abundance: .; d_gene: TRBD1; CDR3aa: CSAMGQEETQYF; CDR3nt: TGCAGCGCCATGGGACAGGAAGAGACCCAGTACTTC
v_gene: TRBV9; j_gene: TRBJ1-2; abundance: .; d_gene: TRBD1; CDR3aa: CASSTRTGTNYGYTF; CDR3nt: TGTGCCAGCAGCACCCGGACAGGAACTAACTATGGCTACACCTTC
v_gene: TRBV12-3/TRBV12-4; j_gene: TRBJ2-7; abundance: few; d_gene: .; CDR3aa: CASSFPTFRTGAILPYYEQYF; CDR3nt: TGTGCCAGCAGTTTCCCTACATTCCGGACGGGAGCAATTCTTCCTTACTACGAGCAGTACTTC
v_gene: TRBV6-1; j_gene: TRBJ2-1; abundance: many; d_gene: TRBD1; CDR3aa: CASSRQGAGYNEQFF; CDR3nt: TGTGCCAGCAGTCGCCAGGGGGCTGGTTATAATGAGCAGTTCTTC
v_gene: TRBV12-3/TRBV12-4; j_gene: TRBJ2-7; abundance: few; d_gene: TRBD2; CDR3aa: CASSFSPSSGTGEQYF; CDR3nt: TGTGCCAGCAGTTTCTCCCCCTCCAGCGGGACGGGGGAGCAGTACTTC
v_gene: TRBV2; j_gene: TRBJ2-1; abundance: many; d_gene: .; CDR3aa: CASSEITEKNEQFF; CDR3nt: TGTGCCAGCAGTGAAATTACTGAAAAAAATGAGCAGTTCTTC
v_gene: TRBV7-9; j_gene: TRBJ2-5; abundance: .; d_gene: .; CDR3aa: CASVAAETQYF; CDR3nt: TGTGCCAGCGTGGCGGCCGAGACCCAGTACTTC
v_gene: TRBV10-3; j_gene: TRBJ2-3; abundance: few; d_gene: TRBD1; CDR3aa: CAIKRGTGGEDTQYF; CDR3nt: TGTGCCATCAAAAGGGGGACAGGGGGCGAAGATACGCAGTATTTT
v_gene: TRBV11-1; j_gene: TRBJ2-1; abundance: few; d_gene: TRBD2; CDR3aa: CASSLGLRGTSGRGNEQFF; CDR3nt: TGTGCCAGCAGCTTAGGGCTCCGCGGGACTAGCGGAAGGGGCAATGAGCAGTTCTTC
v_gene: TRBV4-3; j_gene: TRBJ2-2; abundance: few; d_gene: .; CDR3aa: CASSQDGAGLANTGELFF; CDR3nt: TGCGCCAGCAGCCAAGATGGGGCAGGTCTCGCGAACACCGGGGAGCTGTTTTTT
v_gene: TRBV18; j_gene: TRBJ2-3; abundance: many; d_gene: TRBD2; CDR3aa: CASSPRVAGLNKTTDTQYF; CDR3nt: TGTGCCAGCTCACCAAGGGTAGCGGGCCTTAATAAAACCACAGATACGCAGTATTTT
v_gene: TRBV28; j_gene: TRBJ2-1; abundance: once; d_gene: .; CDR3aa: CASSYSLPQSYEQFF; CDR3nt: TGTGCCAGCAGTTACTCCCTTCCCCAGAGCTATGAGCAGTTCTTC
v_gene: TRBV11-3; j_gene: TRBJ2-6; abundance: .; d_gene: .; CDR3aa: CASSLVVRESGANVLTF; CDR3nt: TGTGCCAGCAGCTTAGTTGTCAGGGAGTCTGGGGCCAACGTCCTGACTTTC
v_gene: TRBV11-3; j_gene: TRBJ2-5; abundance: .; d_gene: .; CDR3aa: CASSPLRTEKLGETQYF; CDR3nt: TGTGCCAGCAGCCCCTTACGGACAGAAAAGCTTGGGGAGACCCAGTACTTC
v_gene: TRBV20-1; j_gene: TRBJ2-1; abundance: .; d_gene: .; CDR3aa: CSARPPGTTYNEQFF; CDR3nt: TGCAGTGCTAGACCCCCCGGGACCACATACAATGAGCAGTTCTTC
v_gene: TRBV12-3/TRBV12-4; j_gene: TRBJ2-7; abundance: many; d_gene: .; CDR3aa: CASSLADTYEQYF; CDR3nt: TGTGCCAGCAGTTTAGCCGATACCTACGAGCAGTACTTC